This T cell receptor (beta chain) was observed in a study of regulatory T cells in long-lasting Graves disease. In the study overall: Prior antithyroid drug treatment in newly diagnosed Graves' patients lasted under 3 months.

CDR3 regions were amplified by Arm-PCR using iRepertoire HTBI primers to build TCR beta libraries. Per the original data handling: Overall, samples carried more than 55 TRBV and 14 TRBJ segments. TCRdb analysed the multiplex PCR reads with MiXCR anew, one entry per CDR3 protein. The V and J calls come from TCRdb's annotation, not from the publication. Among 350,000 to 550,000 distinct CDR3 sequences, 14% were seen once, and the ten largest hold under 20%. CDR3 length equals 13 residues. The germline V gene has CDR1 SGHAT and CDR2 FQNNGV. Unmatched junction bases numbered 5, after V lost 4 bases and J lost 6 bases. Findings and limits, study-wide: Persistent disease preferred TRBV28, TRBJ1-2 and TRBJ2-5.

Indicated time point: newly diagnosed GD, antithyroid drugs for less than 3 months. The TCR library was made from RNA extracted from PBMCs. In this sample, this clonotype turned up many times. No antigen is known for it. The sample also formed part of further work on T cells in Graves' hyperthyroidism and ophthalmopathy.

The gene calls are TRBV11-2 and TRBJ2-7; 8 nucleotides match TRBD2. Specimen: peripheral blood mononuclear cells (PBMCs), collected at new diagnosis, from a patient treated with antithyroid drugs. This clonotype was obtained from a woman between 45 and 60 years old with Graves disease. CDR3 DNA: TGTGCCAGCAGCTGGGGACTAGTTTCCGAGCAGTACTTC. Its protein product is CASSWGLVSEQYF.